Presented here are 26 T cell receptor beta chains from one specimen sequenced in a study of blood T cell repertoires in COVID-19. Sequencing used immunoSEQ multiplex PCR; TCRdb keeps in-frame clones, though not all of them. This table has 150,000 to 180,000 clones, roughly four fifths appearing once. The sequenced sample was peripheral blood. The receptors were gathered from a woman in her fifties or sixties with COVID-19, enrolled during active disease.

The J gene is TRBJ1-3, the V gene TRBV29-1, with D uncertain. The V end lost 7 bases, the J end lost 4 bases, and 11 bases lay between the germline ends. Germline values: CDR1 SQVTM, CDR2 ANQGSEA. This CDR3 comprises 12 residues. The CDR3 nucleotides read TGCAGCGCCCTATTTCCCGGAAACACCATATATTTT. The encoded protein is CSALFPGNTIYF.

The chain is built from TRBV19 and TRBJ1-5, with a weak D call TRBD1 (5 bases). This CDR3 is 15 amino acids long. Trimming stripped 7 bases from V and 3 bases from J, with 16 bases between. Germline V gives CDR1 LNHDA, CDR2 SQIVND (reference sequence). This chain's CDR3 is CASTLGIQANQPQHF. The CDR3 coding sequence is TGTGCCAGTACTCTGGGGATACAGGCCAATCAGCCCCAGCATTTT.

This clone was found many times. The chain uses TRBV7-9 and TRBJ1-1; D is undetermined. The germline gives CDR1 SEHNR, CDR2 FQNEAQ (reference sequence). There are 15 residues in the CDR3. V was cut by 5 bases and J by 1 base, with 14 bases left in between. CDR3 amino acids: CASSPYGFGNTEAFF. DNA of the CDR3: TGTGCCAGCAGCCCATACGGTTTCGGGAACACTGAAGCTTTCTTT.

The CDR3 DNA follows: TGTGCCAGCAGCTTAGGGACTAGCGGGAGAAGAACCGGGGAGCTGTTTTTT. This translates into CASSLGTSGRRTGELFF. J is TRBJ2-2 and V is TRBV5-4; TRBD2 agrees at 14 bases. The V gene's germline CDR1 is SGHNT and CDR2 YYREEE (reference sequence). The V and J ends lost 2 bases and 5 bases, in that order; junction bases with no gene match: 5. The CDR3 sequence is 17 residues long.

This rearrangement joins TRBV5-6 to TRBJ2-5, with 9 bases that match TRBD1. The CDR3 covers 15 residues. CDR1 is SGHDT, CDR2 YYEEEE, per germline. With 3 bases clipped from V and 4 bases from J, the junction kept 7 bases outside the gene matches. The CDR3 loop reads CASSYLTGGTETQYF. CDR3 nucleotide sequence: TGTGCCAGCAGCTATCTGACAGGGGGGACAGAGACCCAGTACTTC.

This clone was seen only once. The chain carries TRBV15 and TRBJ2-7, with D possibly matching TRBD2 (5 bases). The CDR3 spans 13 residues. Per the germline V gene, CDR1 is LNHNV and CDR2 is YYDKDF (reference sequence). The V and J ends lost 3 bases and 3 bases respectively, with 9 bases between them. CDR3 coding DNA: TGTGCCACCAGCAGCCAGGACTTCTACGAGCAGTACTTC. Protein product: CATSSQDFYEQYF.

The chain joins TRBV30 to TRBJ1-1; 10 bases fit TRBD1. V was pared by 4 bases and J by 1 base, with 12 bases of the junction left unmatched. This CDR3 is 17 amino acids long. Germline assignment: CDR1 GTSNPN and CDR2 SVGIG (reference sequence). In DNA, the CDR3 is TGTGCCTGGATGGGGGACAGGGGCCAGCGGTGGAACACTGAAGCTTTCTTT. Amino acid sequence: CAWMGDRGQRWNTEAFF.

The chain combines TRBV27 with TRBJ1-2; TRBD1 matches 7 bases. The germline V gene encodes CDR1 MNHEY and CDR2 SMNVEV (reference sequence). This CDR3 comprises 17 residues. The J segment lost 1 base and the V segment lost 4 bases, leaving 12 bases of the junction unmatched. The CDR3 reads CASSSNPTGALNYGYTF. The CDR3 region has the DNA TGTGCCAGCAGTTCCAACCCTACAGGGGCCCTTAACTATGGCTACACCTTC.

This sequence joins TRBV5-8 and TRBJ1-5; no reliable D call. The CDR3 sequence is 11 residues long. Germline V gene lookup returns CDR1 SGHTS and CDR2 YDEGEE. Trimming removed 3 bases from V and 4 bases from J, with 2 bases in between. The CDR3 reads CASSSNQPQHF. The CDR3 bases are TGTGCCAGCAGCTCGAATCAGCCCCAGCATTTT. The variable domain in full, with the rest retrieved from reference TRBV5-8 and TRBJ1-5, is EAGVTQSPTHLIKTRGQQATLRCSPISGHTSVYWYQQALGLGLQFLLWYDEGEERNRGNFPPRFSGRQFPNYSSELNVNALELEDSALYLCASSSNQPQHFGDGTRLSIL.

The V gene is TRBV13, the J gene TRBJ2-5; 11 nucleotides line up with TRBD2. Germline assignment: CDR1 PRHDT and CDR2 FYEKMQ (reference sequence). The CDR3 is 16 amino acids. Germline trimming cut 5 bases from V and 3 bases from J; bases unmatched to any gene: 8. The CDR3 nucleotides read TGTGCCAGCAGCCCACTTCGGGGACTAGCGGAAGAGACCCAGTACTTC. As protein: CASSPLRGLAEETQYF.

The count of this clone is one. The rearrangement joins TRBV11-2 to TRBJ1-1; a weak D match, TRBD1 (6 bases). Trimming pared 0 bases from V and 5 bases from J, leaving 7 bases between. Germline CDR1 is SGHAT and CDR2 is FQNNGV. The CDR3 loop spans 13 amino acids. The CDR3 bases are TGTGCCAGCAGCTTAGAAAGGGGGACTGAAGCTTTCTTT. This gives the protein CASSLERGTEAFF.

The CDR3 DNA reads as TGTGCCAGCAGCCTGACAGGGCGGGGGGGCACTGAAGCTTTCTTT. Protein product: CASSLTGRGGTEAFF. V gene TRBV11-2 combines with J gene TRBJ1-1; TRBD1 matches at 7 bases. Germline V gene data show CDR1 as SGHAT and CDR2 as FQNNGV. The CDR3 has 15 residues. After removal of 5 bases from V and 4 bases from J, the junction contained 10 bases not matched to a gene.

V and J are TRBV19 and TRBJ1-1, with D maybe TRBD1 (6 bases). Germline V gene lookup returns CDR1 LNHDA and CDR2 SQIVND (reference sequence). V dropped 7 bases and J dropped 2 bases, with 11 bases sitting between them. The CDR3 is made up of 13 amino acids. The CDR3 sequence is CASKRDKNTEAFF. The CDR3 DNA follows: TGTGCCAGTAAAAGGGACAAAAACACTGAAGCTTTCTTT.

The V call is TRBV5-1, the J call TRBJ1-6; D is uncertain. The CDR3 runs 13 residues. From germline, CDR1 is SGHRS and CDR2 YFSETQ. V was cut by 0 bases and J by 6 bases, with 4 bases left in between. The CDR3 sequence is CASSLDGNSPLHF. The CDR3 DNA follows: TGCGCCAGCAGCTTGGACGGTAATTCACCCCTCCACTTT.

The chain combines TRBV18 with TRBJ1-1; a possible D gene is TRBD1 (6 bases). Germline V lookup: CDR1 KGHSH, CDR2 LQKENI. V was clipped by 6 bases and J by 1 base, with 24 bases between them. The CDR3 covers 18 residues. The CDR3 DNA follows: TGTGCCAGCTCTCCCGGCGGTGGACAGTATCGTTCGAACACTGAAGCTTTCTTT. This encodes CASSPGGGQYRSNTEAFF.

This CDR3 reads CASSFRVHSPLHF. CDR3 DNA: TGTGCCAGCAGCTTCAGGGTACATTCACCCCTCCACTTT. The gene calls are TRBV11-2 and TRBJ1-6; weak D call: TRBD1 (5 bases). CDR3 length: 13 residues. The germline gives CDR1 SGHAT, CDR2 FQNNGV. V shed 3 bases and J shed 8 bases, with 8 bases lying between them. Based on the CDR3 plus reference TRBV11-2 and TRBJ1-6, the full variable domain is EAGVAQSPRYKIIEKRQSVAFWCNPISGHATLYWYQQILGQGPKLLIQFQNNGVVDDSQLPKDRFSAERLKGVDSTLKIQPAKLEDSAVYLCASSFRVHSPLHFGNGTRLTVT.

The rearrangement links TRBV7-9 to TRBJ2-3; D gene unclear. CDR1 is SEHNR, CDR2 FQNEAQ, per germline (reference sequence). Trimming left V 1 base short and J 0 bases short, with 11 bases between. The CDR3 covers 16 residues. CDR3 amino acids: CASSLEPYLSTDTQYF. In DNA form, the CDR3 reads TGTGCCAGCAGCTTAGAACCTTACTTGAGCACAGATACGCAGTATTTT.

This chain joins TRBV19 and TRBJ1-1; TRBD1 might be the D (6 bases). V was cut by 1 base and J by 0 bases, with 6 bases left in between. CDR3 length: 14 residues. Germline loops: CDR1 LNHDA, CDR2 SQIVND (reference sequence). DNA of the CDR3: TGTGCCAGTAGTATAGGGGACATGAACACTGAAGCTTTCTTT. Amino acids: CASSIGDMNTEAFF.

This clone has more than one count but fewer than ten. In DNA, the CDR3 is TGTGCCAGCAGCGGGCAGGGGTCCACTAATGAAAAACTGTTTTTT. Protein: CASSGQGSTNEKLFF. J is TRBJ1-4 and V is TRBV9, with D possibly matching TRBD1 (6 bases). CDR1 is SGDLS, CDR2 YYNGEE, per germline. The germline V and J ends were trimmed by 3 bases and 2 bases, with 11 bases remaining between them. CDR3 length equals 15 residues.

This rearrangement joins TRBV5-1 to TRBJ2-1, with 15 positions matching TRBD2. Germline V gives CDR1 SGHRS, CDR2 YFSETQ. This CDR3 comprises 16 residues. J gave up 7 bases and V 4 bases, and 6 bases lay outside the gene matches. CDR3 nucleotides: TGCGCCAGCAGCCTCGGGACTAGCGGGAGGATTAATGAGCAGTTCTTC. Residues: CASSLGTSGRINEQFF.

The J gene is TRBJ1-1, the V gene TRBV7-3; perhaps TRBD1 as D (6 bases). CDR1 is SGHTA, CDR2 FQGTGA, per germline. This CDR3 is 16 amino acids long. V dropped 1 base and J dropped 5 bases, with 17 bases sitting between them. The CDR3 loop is CASSLKGSGGRTEAFF. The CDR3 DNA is TGTGCCAGCAGCTTAAAGGGGTCCGGGGGGCGGACTGAAGCTTTCTTT. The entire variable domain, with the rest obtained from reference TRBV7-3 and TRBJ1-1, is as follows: GAGVSQTPSNKVTEKGKYVELRCDPISGHTALYWYRQSLGQGPEFLIYFQGTGAADDSGLPNDRFFAVRPEGSVSTLKIQRTERGDSAVYLCASSLKGSGGRTEAFFGQGTRLTVV.

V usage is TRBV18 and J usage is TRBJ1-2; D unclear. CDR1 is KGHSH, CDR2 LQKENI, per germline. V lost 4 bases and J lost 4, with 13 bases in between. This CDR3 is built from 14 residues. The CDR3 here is CASSQARERYGYTF. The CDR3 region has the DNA TGTGCCAGCTCACAAGCCCGGGAGCGCTATGGCTACACCTTC. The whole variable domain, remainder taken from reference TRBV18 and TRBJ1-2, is NAGVMQNPRHLVRRRGQEARLRCSPMKGHSHVYWYRQLPEEGLKFMVYLQKENIIDESGMPKERFSAEFPKEGPSILRIQQVVRGDSAAYFCASSQARERYGYTFGSGTRLTVV.

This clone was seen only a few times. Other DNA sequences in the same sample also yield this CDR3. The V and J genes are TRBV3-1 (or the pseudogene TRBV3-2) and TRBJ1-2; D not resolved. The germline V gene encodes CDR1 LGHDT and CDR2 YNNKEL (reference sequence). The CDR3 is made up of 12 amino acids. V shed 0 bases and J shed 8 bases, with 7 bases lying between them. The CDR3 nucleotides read TGTGCCAGCAGCCAAGACCGGAGGGGCTACACCTTC. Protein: CASSQDRRGYTF.

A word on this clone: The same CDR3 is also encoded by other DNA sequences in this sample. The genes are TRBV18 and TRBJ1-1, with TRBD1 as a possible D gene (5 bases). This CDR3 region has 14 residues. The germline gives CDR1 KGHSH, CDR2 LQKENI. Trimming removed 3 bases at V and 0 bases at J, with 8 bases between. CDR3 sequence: CASSPGGMNTEAFF. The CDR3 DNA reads TGTGCCAGCTCACCCGGGGGAATGAACACTGAAGCTTTCTTT.

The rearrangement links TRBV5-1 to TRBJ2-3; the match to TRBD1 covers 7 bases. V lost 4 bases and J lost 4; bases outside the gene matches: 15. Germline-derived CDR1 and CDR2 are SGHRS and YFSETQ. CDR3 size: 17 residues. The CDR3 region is CASSRGQKTFLADTQYF. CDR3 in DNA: TGCGCCAGCAGCCGGGGACAGAAGACCTTCCTAGCAGATACGCAGTATTTT.

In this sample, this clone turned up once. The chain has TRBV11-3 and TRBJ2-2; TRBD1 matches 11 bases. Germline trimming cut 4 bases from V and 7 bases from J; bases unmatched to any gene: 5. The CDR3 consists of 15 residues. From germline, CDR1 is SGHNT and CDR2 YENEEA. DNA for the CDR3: TGTGCCAGCAGCTCCGGGGACAGGGGGAGCGGGGAGCTGTTTTTT. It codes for CASSSGDRGSGELFF. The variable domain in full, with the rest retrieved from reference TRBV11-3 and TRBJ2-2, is EAGVVQSPRYKIIEKKQPVAFWCNPISGHNTLYWYLQNLGQGPELLIRYENEEAVDDSQLPKDRFSAERLKGVDSTLKIQPAELGDSAVYLCASSSGDRGSGELFFGEGSRLTVL.